This T cell receptor beta chain is drawn from a study of control samples from healthy donors and cancer patients. Libraries were prepared by immunoSEQ multiplex PCR; TCRdb keeps only in-frame clonotypes and omits some of them. The sample yields about 54,000 clones, nearly 96% seen once. This clone was observed once. The junction had 12 bases not matched to a gene; V was cut back by 6 bases and J by 0 bases. CDR1 and CDR2 (germline): MNHEY, SMNVEV (reference sequence). This CDR3 region has 17 residues. The source of this sequence is a woman in her thirties in good health. The chain joins TRBV27 to TRBJ2-5; 8 nucleotides line up with TRBD2. The sequenced material came from blood. This CDR3 is CASRTLDLAGNQETQYF. The CDR3 DNA reads TGTGCCAGCAGAACCCTGGACCTAGCGGGTAACCAAGAGACCCAGTACTTC.